The 9 T cell receptor beta chains below come from one sample, sequenced in a study of T cells in Graves' hyperthyroidism and ophthalmopathy. RNA transcripts served as the template for amplifying TCR beta CDR3 regions. HTBI primers were employed in a first-round RT-PCR of the TCR CDR3. TCRdb ran MiXCR on the multiplex PCR reads and lists one entry per CDR3 protein. The sample contains around 340,000 distinct CDR3 sequences, 15% to 20% of which appear only once. The sequenced sample consisted of blood. These receptors originate from a woman between 40 and 50 years old with Graves' ophthalmopathy.

The chain is built from TRBV2 and TRBJ2-7, with D unresolved. The germline CDR1 and CDR2 sequences are SNHLY and FYNNEI. This CDR3 region has 14 residues. V dropped 2 bases and J dropped 0 bases, with 8 bases sitting between them. The CDR3 loop reads CASSEQVYSYEQYF. The DNA of the CDR3 is TGTGCCAGCAGTGAACAGGTATACTCCTACGAGCAGTACTTC.

This clonotype was counted only a few times. The chain links TRBV5-5 to TRBJ2-7; 9 positions agree with TRBD1. The CDR3 totals 15 residues. V was pared by 4 bases and J by 0 bases, with 5 bases of the junction left unmatched. Germline values: CDR1 SGHKS, CDR2 YYEKEE (reference sequence). DNA of the CDR3: TGTGCCAGCAGCACCGGACAGGGGTTCTCCTACGAGCAGTACTTC. This gives the protein CASSTGQGFSYEQYF.

This clonotype was counted ten times or more. This chain joins TRBV5-1 and TRBJ2-5; D perhaps matches TRBD2 (5 bases). Germline assignment: CDR1 SGHRS and CDR2 YFSETQ. The CDR3 runs to 14 residues. Trimming removed 4 bases at V and 4 bases at J, with 14 bases between. CDR3 amino acids: CASSRGRPGETQYF. As DNA, the CDR3 is TGCGCCAGCAGCCGCGGGCGCCCAGGAGAGACCCAGTACTTC. Complete variable domain (other parts from reference TRBV5-1 and TRBJ2-5): KAGVTQTPRYLIKTRGQQVTLSCSPISGHRSVSWYQQTPGQGLQFLFEYFSETQRNKGNFPGRFSGRQFSNSRSEMNVSTLELGDSALYLCASSRGRPGETQYFGPGTRLLVL.

The chain is built from TRBV6-2 or TRBV6-3 and TRBJ1-6; 7 bases are shared with TRBD1. Germline V gives CDR1 MNHEY, CDR2 SVGEGT. CDR3 length: 16 residues. The junction had 7 bases not matched to a gene; V was cut back by 5 bases and J by 3 bases. CDR3 coding DNA: TGTGCCAGCAGTCTTCTCTGGGACAGCTATAATTCACCCCTCCACTTT. It specifies CASSLLWDSYNSPLHF.

Ten or more counts support this clonotype. V is TRBV10-1 and J is TRBJ1-5; 10 bases line up with TRBD1. The CDR3 has 14 residues. Per the germline V gene, CDR1 is WNHNN and CDR2 is SYGVQD (reference sequence). V was pared by 11 bases and J by 4 bases, with 8 bases of the junction left unmatched. CDR3 bases: TGCGCCCTTATGGACAGGGGGAGGAATCAGCCCCAGCATTTT. It is translated as CALMDRGRNQPQHF.

This clonotype showed up many times. CDR3 DNA sequence: TGTGCCAGCAGATCGGACAGGGGGGGCACCGGGGAGCTGTTTTTT. It codes for CASRSDRGGTGELFF. The V and J genes are TRBV6-1 and TRBJ2-2, with 10 bases that match TRBD1. V lost 6 bases, J lost 4 bases, and 5 bases stayed unmatched. The CDR3 totals 15 residues. CDR1 MNHNS and CDR2 SASEGT come from the germline V gene.

Ten or more counts support this clonotype. Written as DNA, the CDR3 is TGCAGTGCCAGTAGCGGGAGCGGCACCGGGGAGCTGTTTTTT. Protein product: CSASSGSGTGELFF. The V gene is TRBV20-1, the J gene TRBJ2-2, with 9 bases lining up with TRBD2. The ends lost 6 bases at V and 4 bases at J; junction bases unmatched: 6. The CDR3 sequence is 14 residues long. The germline CDR1 and CDR2 sequences are DFQATT and SNEGSKA (reference sequence).

This sequence joins TRBV24-1 and TRBJ2-5; TRBD1 is a possible D gene (6 bases). The V gene lost 3 bases and the J gene lost 4 bases, with 11 bases spanning the gap. Germline V gene sequence: CDR1 KGHDR, CDR2 SFDVKD. The CDR3 is 14 amino acids. The CDR3 DNA sequence: TGTGCCACCAGTGATACAGGGAAGTCAGAGACCCAGTACTTC. This encodes CATSDTGKSETQYF.

This clonotype was counted ten times or more. V usage is TRBV20-1 and J usage is TRBJ2-4, with TRBD2 as a possible D gene (6 bases). Trimming stripped 3 bases from V and 1 base from J, with 10 bases between. CDR1 DFQATT and CDR2 SNEGSKA come from the germline V gene (reference sequence). CDR3 length equals 14 residues. Here the CDR3 DNA reads TGCAGTGCTAGTTGGGGGGAGGCCAAAAACATTCAGTACTTC. This translates into CSASWGEAKNIQYF.